This T cell receptor (beta chain) appears in the sequencing data of a study of shared clonotypes between healthy human individuals. On the study more broadly: Per-donor plates numbered three CD4 naive, three CD4 memory, two CD8 naive and one CD8 memory.

Sequencing used immunoSEQ multiplex PCR; TCRdb keeps in-frame clones, though not all of them. The profile shows 100,000 to 120,000 clones, 55% to 70% of them singletons. Broader study findings: Larger estimated richness was generally recorded for naive subsets relative to memory subsets.

The CDR3 spans 15 residues. Looked up from germline, CDR1 is MNHNS and CDR2 is SASEGT. Trimming shortened V by 1 base and J by 1 base, and 9 bases separated the two germline ends. Comments on this clone: Its cognate antigen is unknown. A far larger clone lies a single base away; this is likely a read error. At the DNA level, this CDR3 is encoded by other sequences in the same sample as well.

The chain carries TRBV6-1 and TRBJ2-3; possible D gene TRBD2, 5 bases. This receptor was taken from a woman in her 30s in good health. The sample was memory CD8+ T cells sorted from blood. Indicated subset: CD45RO+ cells pooled with CCR7-negative TemRA cells. The CDR3: CASSEEAGGTDTQYF. The DNA of the CDR3 is TGTGCCAGCAGTGAAGAAGCCGGGGGCACAGATACGCAGTATTTT.